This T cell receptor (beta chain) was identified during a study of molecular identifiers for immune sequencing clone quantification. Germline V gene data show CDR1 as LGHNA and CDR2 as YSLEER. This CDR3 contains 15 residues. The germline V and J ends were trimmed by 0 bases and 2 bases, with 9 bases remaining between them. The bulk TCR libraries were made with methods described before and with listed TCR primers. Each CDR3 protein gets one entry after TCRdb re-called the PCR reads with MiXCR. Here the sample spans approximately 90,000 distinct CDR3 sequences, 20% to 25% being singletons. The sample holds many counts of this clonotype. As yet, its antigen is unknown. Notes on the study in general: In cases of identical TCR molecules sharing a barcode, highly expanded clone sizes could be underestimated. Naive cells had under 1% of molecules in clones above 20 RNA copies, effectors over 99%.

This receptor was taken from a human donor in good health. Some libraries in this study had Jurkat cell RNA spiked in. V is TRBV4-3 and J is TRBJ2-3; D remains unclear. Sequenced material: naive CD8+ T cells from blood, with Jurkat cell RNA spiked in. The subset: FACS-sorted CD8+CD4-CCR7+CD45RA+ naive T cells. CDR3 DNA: TGCGCCAGCAGCCAAGATACCCATCTCACAGATACGCAGTATTTT. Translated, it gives CASSQDTHLTDTQYF.